This TCR beta chain was found in a study of blood T cell repertoires in COVID-19. TCRdb's copy holds only in-frame clones and misses some; the assay was immunoSEQ multiplex PCR. Among approximately 100,000 clones, about 80% were seen once, and the ten largest hold approximately 27%. The CDR3 totals 14 residues. CDR1 SGHRS and CDR2 YFSETQ come from the germline V gene. Deletions cut 1 base from V and 1 base from J, with 8 bases between. The chain has TRBV5-1 and TRBJ2-5; no clear D gene. The source of this sequence is a man aged 55 to 70 with acute or convalescent COVID-19. Sequences were obtained from peripheral blood. In DNA, the CDR3 is TGCGCCAGCAGCTTGAAGGAGTTCCAAGAGACCCAGTACTTC. It translates to CASSLKEFQETQYF.